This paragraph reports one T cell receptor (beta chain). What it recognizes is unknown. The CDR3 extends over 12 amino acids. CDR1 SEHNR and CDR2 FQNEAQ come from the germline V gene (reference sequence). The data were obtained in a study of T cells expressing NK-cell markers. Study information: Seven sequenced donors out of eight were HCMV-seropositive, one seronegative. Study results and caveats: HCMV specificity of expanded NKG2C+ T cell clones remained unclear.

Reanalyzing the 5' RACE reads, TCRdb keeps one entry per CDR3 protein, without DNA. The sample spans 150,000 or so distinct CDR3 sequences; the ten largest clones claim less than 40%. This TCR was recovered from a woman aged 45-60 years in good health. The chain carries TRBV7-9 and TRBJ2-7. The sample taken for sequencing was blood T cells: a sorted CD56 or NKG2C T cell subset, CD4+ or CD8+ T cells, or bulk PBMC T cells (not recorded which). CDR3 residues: CASSPPHGEQYF.